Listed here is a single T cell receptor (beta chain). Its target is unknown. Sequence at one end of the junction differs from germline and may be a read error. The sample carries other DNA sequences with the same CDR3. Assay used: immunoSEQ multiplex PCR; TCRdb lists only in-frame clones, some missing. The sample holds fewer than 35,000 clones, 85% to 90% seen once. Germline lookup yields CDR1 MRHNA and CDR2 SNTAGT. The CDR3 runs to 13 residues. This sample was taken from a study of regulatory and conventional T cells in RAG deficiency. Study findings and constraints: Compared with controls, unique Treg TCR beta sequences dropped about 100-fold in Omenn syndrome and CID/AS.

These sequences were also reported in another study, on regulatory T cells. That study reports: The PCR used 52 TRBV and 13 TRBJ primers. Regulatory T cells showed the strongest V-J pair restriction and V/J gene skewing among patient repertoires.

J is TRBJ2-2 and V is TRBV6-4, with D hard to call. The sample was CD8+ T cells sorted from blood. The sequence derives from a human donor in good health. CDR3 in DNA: TGTGCTAGCAGTGCAGGGAACACCGGGGAGCTGTTTTTT. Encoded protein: CASSAGNTGELFF.